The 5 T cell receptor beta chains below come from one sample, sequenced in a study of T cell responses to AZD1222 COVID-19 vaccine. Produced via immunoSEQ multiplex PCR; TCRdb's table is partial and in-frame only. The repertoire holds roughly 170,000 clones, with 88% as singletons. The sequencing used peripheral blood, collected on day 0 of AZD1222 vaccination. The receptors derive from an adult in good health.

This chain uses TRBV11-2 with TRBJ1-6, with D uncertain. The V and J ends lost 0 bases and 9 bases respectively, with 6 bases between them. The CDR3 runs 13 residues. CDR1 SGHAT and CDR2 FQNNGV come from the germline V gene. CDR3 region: CASSLDPVSPLHF. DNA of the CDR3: TGTGCCAGCAGCTTAGATCCGGTTTCACCCCTCCACTTT.

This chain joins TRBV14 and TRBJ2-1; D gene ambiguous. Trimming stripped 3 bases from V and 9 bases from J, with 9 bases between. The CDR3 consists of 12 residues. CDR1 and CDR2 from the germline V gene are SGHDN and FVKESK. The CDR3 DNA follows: TGTGCCAGCAGCCATCTAGGTGTTGAGCAGTTCTTC. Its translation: CASSHLGVEQFF.

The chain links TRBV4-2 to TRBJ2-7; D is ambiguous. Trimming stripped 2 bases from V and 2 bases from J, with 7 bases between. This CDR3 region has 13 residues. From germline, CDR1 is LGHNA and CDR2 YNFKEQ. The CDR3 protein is CASSQSNAYEQYF. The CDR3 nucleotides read TGTGCCAGCAGCCAATCAAACGCCTACGAGCAGTACTTC.

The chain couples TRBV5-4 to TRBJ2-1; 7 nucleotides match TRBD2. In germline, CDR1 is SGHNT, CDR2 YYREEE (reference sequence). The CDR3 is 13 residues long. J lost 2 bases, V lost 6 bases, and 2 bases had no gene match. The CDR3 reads CASKRDTYNEQFF. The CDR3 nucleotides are TGTGCCAGCAAGCGGGATACCTACAATGAGCAGTTCTTC.

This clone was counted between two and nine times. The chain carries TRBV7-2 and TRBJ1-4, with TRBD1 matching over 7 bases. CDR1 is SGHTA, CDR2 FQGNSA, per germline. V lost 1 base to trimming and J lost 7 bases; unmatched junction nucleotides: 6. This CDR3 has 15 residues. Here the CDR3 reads CASSLDRGSGEKLFF. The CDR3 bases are TGTGCCAGCAGCTTAGACAGGGGCTCAGGTGAAAAACTGTTTTTT.